Below, 22 T cell receptor beta chains from the same sample are listed, as sequenced in a study of Ad26.COV2.S vaccination and SARS-CoV-2 variants. Treatment specified: 15 to 20 received Ad26.COV2.S at low or high dose, single or two shots; about five received placebo; per-sample allocation not given. Sampling occurred on day 63 after the first vaccine or placebo injection. Here immunoSEQ multiplex PCR was the method, and the copy in TCRdb shows in-frame clones only, minus some. The repertoire holds around 420,000 clones, with 88% as singletons. Here the sequenced sample was peripheral blood, taken in a trial of Ad26.COV2.S vaccine versus placebo. Receptors originate from a person between 18 and 59 years old who received the Ad26.COV2.S COVID-19 vaccine or a placebo.

The chain has TRBV5-8 and TRBJ1-2; D possibly corresponds to TRBD1 (6 bases). V lost 4 bases to trimming and J lost 8 bases, with 24 bases between them. This CDR3 has 16 amino acids. Germline CDR1 is SGHTS and CDR2 is YDEGEE. The CDR3 sequence is CASSPDFGQNASGYTF. CDR3 DNA sequence: TGTGCCAGCAGCCCTGATTTCGGACAGAATGCTTCGGGCTACACCTTC.

V and J are TRBV4-3 and TRBJ2-1; D is possibly TRBD2 (6 bases). CDR3 length equals 16 residues. V was cut by 1 base and J by 0 bases, with 10 bases left in between. Germline V CDR1 and CDR2: LGHNA, YSLEER. The CDR3 region has the DNA TGCGCCAGCAGCCAAGTCGGCGGGGCCTCCTACAATGAGCAGTTCTTC. It is translated as CASSQVGGASYNEQFF.

The chain has TRBV19 and TRBJ2-4, with TRBD1 matching over 11 bases. The ends lost 2 bases at V and 1 base at J; junction bases unmatched: 16. Germline V gene lookup returns CDR1 LNHDA and CDR2 SQIVND (reference sequence). The CDR3 consists of 21 residues. The CDR3 sequence: CASSIRSVGQGARGAKNIQYF. The CDR3 bases are TGTGCCAGTAGTATACGCTCTGTCGGACAGGGGGCCCGGGGGGCCAAAAACATTCAGTACTTC.

This chain links TRBV4-1 with TRBJ1-1; a possible D gene is TRBD1 (5 bases). The CDR3 extends over 14 amino acids. V lost 4 bases, J lost 2 bases, and 11 bases lay in between. Per germline, CDR1 MGHRA and CDR2 YSYEKL. The DNA of the CDR3 is TGCGCCAGCAGCCCCCCGCGGGACAACACTGAAGCTTTCTTT. This codes for CASSPPRDNTEAFF.

This clone was seen only once. The gene calls are TRBV6-5 and TRBJ1-1; tentative D call: TRBD1 (6 bases). This CDR3 contains 14 residues. V lost 7 bases, J lost 4 bases, and 16 bases lay in between. Per germline, CDR1 MNHEY and CDR2 SVGAGI. DNA for the CDR3: TGTGCCAGCACCCAGCCCGGGGGCGGCACTGAAGCTTTCTTT. This sequence encodes CASTQPGGGTEAFF.

The V gene is TRBV28, the J gene TRBJ2-3; the D gene could be TRBD1 or TRBD2 (6 bases each). The germline gives CDR1 MDHEN, CDR2 SYDVKM. The CDR3 contains 15 residues. The V end was cut by 6 bases, the J end by 3 bases, with 16 bases between. The DNA of the CDR3 is TGTGCCAGCAGCCAAACAGGGAGGTTGACAGATACGCAGTATTTT. It encodes CASSQTGRLTDTQYF.

The chain links TRBV28 to TRBJ1-1; D is undetermined. Between the trimmed V and J ends, which lost 5 bases and 1 base, there was a span of 14 bases. From germline, CDR1 is MDHEN and CDR2 SYDVKM. The CDR3 is 15 amino acids. CDR3 in DNA: TGTGCCAGCAGTGTGGGTCGGGAGCGGAACACTGAAGCTTTCTTT. Protein sequence: CASSVGRERNTEAFF.

The rearrangement uses TRBV5-1 and TRBJ2-3; D remains unclear. The length of the CDR3 is 14 residues. Per the germline V gene, CDR1 is SGHRS and CDR2 is YFSETQ. V was cut by 0 bases and J by 3 bases, with 8 bases left in between. CDR3 region: CASSLGDGTDTQYF. The CDR3 DNA follows: TGCGCCAGCAGCTTGGGGGATGGAACAGATACGCAGTATTTT. The full variable domain, completed using reference TRBV5-1 and TRBJ2-3, is KAGVTQTPRYLIKTRGQQVTLSCSPISGHRSVSWYQQTPGQGLQFLFEYFSETQRNKGNFPGRFSGRQFSNSRSEMNVSTLELGDSALYLCASSLGDGTDTQYFGPGTRLTVL.

The chain recombines TRBV4-3 with TRBJ2-7; D is ambiguous. The V gene lost 0 bases and the J gene lost 7 bases, with 19 bases spanning the gap. CDR3 length: 16 residues. From germline, CDR1 is LGHNA and CDR2 YSLEER. CDR3 in amino acids: CASSQDPGQPWEEQYF. The CDR3 nucleotides are TGCGCCAGCAGCCAAGATCCCGGGCAGCCATGGGAAGAGCAGTACTTC.

This sequence joins TRBV28 and TRBJ1-3; TRBD1 is a possible D gene (5 bases). The V gene lost 3 bases and the J gene lost 4 bases, with 13 bases spanning the gap. In germline, CDR1 is MDHEN, CDR2 SYDVKM. This CDR3 contains 15 residues. CDR3 in amino acids: CASSFPGQQGNTIYF. The DNA of the CDR3 is TGTGCCAGCAGTTTCCCCGGACAACAGGGAAACACCATATATTTT.

V is TRBV5-1 and J is TRBJ2-7; D is unclear. V lost 0 bases to trimming and J lost 8 bases, with 21 bases between them. The length of the CDR3 is 16 residues. Germline values: CDR1 SGHRS, CDR2 YFSETQ. The CDR3 bases are TGCGCCAGCAGCTTGGTAGGACCCCGGGCACCATTCCAGCAGTACTTC. Translated: CASSLVGPRAPFQQYF.

A single count supports this clone. The gene calls are TRBV10-3 and TRBJ1-4; D is ambiguous. Germline V lookup: CDR1 ENHRY, CDR2 SYGVKD. This CDR3 has 14 amino acids. The V and J ends lost 0 bases and 5 bases respectively, with 7 bases between them. As DNA, the CDR3 is TGTGCCATCAGTGAGTCGCTACCGAATGAAAAACTGTTTTTT. It specifies CAISESLPNEKLFF.

The CDR3 DNA is TGTGCCAGCAGTCCGTTCCCCCCACAAGATAGCAATCAGCCCCAGCATTTT. Protein product: CASSPFPPQDSNQPQHF. This chain links TRBV27 with TRBJ1-5, with unresolved D. CDR3 length: 17 residues. Germline CDR1 reads MNHEY; CDR2 reads SMNVEV (reference sequence). V was trimmed by 5 bases and J by 0 bases, leaving 17 bases between them.

The V gene is TRBV7-9, the J gene TRBJ2-3; possible D gene TRBD2, 5 bases. Between the trimmed V and J ends, which lost 8 bases and 7 bases, there was a span of 22 bases. CDR1 SEHNR and CDR2 FQNEAQ come from the germline V gene (reference sequence). The CDR3 is 15 amino acids. The chain's CDR3 is CASRSAFGSGNTQYF. The CDR3 DNA is TGTGCCAGCCGGAGTGCTTTTGGGTCCGGGAATACGCAGTATTTT. The full variable domain, completed using reference TRBV7-9 and TRBJ2-3, is DTGVSQNPRHKITKRGQNVTFRCDPISEHNRLYWYRQTLGQGPEFLTYFQNEAQLEKSRLLSDRFSAERPKGSFSTLEIQRTEQGDSAMYLCASRSAFGSGNTQYFGPGTRLTVL.

The rearrangement links TRBV27 to TRBJ1-6; D may be TRBD1 (5 bases). This CDR3 has 16 residues. The V end lost 4 bases, the J end lost 4 bases, and 14 bases lay between the germline ends. The germline gives CDR1 MNHEY, CDR2 SMNVEV (reference sequence). The CDR3 DNA reads as TGTGCCAGCAGTTCTATTCAGGGATTGTATAATTCACCCCTCCACTTT. This gives the protein CASSSIQGLYNSPLHF.

This clone has only one observation. This rearrangement joins TRBV24-1 to TRBJ2-1, with TRBD1 matching over 7 bases. CDR1 is KGHDR and CDR2 is SFDVKD in the germline V gene. The CDR3 covers 13 residues. Losses at the gene ends were 0 bases for V and 15 bases for J; bases not matched to a gene: 7. CDR3 protein: CATSDLPGDRVFF. CDR3 DNA sequence: TGTGCCACCAGTGATTTGCCAGGAGACAGGGTGTTCTTC.

The J gene is TRBJ2-7, the V gene TRBV10-3, with TRBD1 matching 11 bases. The germline CDR1 and CDR2 sequences are ENHRY and SYGVKD. The CDR3 extends over 14 amino acids. V lost 7 bases, J lost 0 bases, and 2 bases stayed unmatched. DNA of the CDR3: TGTGCCATCATTGGGACAGGGGGCTCCTACGAGCAGTACTTC. It encodes CAIIGTGGSYEQYF.

The rearrangement links TRBV14 to TRBJ2-1, with D possibly matching TRBD1 (6 bases). With 4 bases removed from V and 3 bases from J, the gap between germline ends came to 13 bases. The CDR3 sequence is 15 residues long. From germline, CDR1 is SGHDN and CDR2 FVKESK. CDR3 in DNA: TGTGCCAGCAGCCGGAACGGCAGGGGCTACAATGAGCAGTTCTTC. Translation gives CASSRNGRGYNEQFF.

The V call is TRBV10-1, the J call TRBJ2-1; maybe TRBD2 (6 bases). CDR3 size: 13 residues. Trimming shortened V by 6 bases and J by 9 bases, and 15 bases separated the two germline ends. Germline loops: CDR1 WNHNN, CDR2 SYGVQD (reference sequence). The CDR3 protein is CASSDSRGGEQFF. CDR3 sequence (DNA): TGCGCCAGCAGCGACTCGAGGGGAGGTGAGCAGTTCTTC.

J is TRBJ1-6 and V is TRBV18; TRBD1 aligns across 11 bases. Germline V CDR1 and CDR2: KGHSH, LQKENI. J gave up 6 bases and V 5 bases, and 9 bases lay outside the gene matches. CDR3 length: 17 amino acids. CDR3 amino acids: CASSTPGGTGGNSPLHF. CDR3 DNA: TGTGCCAGCTCAACTCCCGGGGGGACAGGGGGTAATTCACCCCTCCACTTT.

The chain employs TRBV30 and TRBJ2-7; 9 bases line up with TRBD2. Trimming at V came to 0 bases and at J to 10 bases, leaving 7 bases not matched to a gene. This CDR3 comprises 13 residues. From germline, CDR1 is GTSNPN and CDR2 SVGIG (reference sequence). CDR3 nucleotide sequence: TGTGCCTGGAGTGTAGCGGGGGGCTCGGATCAGTACTTC. As protein: CAWSVAGGSDQYF. The variable domain in full, with the rest retrieved from reference TRBV30 and TRBJ2-7, is SQTIHQWPATLVQPVGSPLSLECTVEGTSNPNLYWYRQAAGRGLQLLFYSVGIGQISSEVPQNLSASRPQDRQFILSSKKLLLSDSGFYLCAWSVAGGSDQYFGPGTRLTVT.

As DNA, the CDR3 is TGTGCCAGCAGTTATGTGGCGCCGTCCTACAATGAGCAGTTCTTC. Residues: CASSYVAPSYNEQFF. The genes are TRBV6-6 and TRBJ2-1; D uncertain. CDR1 and CDR2 from the germline V gene are MNHNY and SVGAGI (reference sequence). V lost 3 bases and J lost 1, with 10 bases in between. There are 15 residues in the CDR3.